This T cell receptor beta chain was identified during a study of T cells after yellow fever vaccination (dated by TCRdb to the late 2010s). For context, the study as a whole: The SMART-Seq v4 Ultra Low Input RNA kit was used to prepare libraries from fractions with low cell numbers. Blood samples were taken at several timepoints before and after primary and secondary immunization, and bulk PBMC replicates and cell subsets were isolated. To follow T-cell clones before and after primary and booster YFV17D yellow fever vaccination, bulk TCR alpha and beta repertoires were sequenced over time. The cohort comprised two healthy male donors, one aged 18 to 29 and one aged 30 to 40 years. General findings and caveats noted by the study authors: Because the study included only a couple of donors, the extent to which the findings can be generalized is limited. After the booster, most clones that had expanded after primary vaccination were detected again (around 97% of CD4 and over 75% of CD8), suggesting broad maintenance of memory. The secondary T-cell response was weaker than the primary response but faster, peaking on day 5 instead of day 15. Computational filtering was required because FACS-sorted repertoires could contain abundant contaminating clonotypes from the bulk population. A small fraction of clonotypes showed up in both the CD4 and CD8 compartments, probably as a result of convergent recombination.

The treatment or condition label on this specimen signifies: live attenuated yellow fever vaccine strain. At each blood-draw timepoint, two biological replicates of bulk PBMCs were collected. PBMCs were isolated from peripheral blood using a standard Ficoll-Paque protocol. RNA was extracted with TriZol from bulk PBMCs, CD4 and CD8 fractions, and dextramer-positive and dextramer-negative fractions. This clonotype was seen a handful of times. It lacks a known antigen. The input lacks base qualities; no much larger clone sits a single base away. In the germline V gene (reference sequence), CDR1 corresponds to SGHKS and CDR2 to YYEKEE. Including the terminal cysteine and phenylalanine, the CDR3 comprises 17 residues. Only CDR3 DNA remains: 51 bases, in frame from the first base. Germline trimming amounts to 0 bases on V and 1 base on J, with 6 as the count of junction bases outside the gene matches. TCR cDNA was synthesized by 5'RACE template switching, which introduced a universal primer site and unique molecular identifiers. cDNA synthesis was primed from both the TCR alpha and TCR beta constant segments. Library amplification used two PCR steps, and the second PCR step added sample barcodes and sequencing adapters. Libraries were sequenced on Illumina HiSeq 2500 (2x100 bp) or NovaSeq (2x150 bp). In the authors' own workflow: MIGEC handled demultiplexing of reads and collapsing into UMI consensus sequences, while MiXCR performed V(D)J alignment. Vaccine-responding clonotypes were identified with edgeR using replicate PBMC samples, with FDR below 0.01 and a log2 fold change above 5 up to day 15 being required. Each bulk clonotype received a CD4 or CD8 identity based on whether the sequenced CD4 or CD8 repertoire contained that clonotype at higher abundance. In-frame beta chains were kept once TCRdb had trimmed the public reads at Q25 with fastp and called clones with MiXCR. Duplicate CDR3 protein sequences are folded into a single record with the most common DNA and genes. These V and J calls derive from TCRdb rather than the authors' analysis. A total of almost 600,000 distinct CDR3 sequences appear in this sample, around an eighth of them only once. The ten largest clones represent over 11% of the sample.

The clonotype originates from a man aged 25 to 40 who received the YFV17D yellow fever vaccine. Here the sequenced sample was PBMCs, taken on the day of the yellow fever booster vaccination. The rearranged chain carries TRBV5-5 and TRBJ2-1, and 8 bases in between align with TRBD2. The CDR3 loop reads CASSLGGGRPSYNEQFF. At the DNA level, the sequence is TGTGCCAGCAGCTTGGGGGGCGGGAGGCCTTCCTACAATGAGCAGTTCTTC.